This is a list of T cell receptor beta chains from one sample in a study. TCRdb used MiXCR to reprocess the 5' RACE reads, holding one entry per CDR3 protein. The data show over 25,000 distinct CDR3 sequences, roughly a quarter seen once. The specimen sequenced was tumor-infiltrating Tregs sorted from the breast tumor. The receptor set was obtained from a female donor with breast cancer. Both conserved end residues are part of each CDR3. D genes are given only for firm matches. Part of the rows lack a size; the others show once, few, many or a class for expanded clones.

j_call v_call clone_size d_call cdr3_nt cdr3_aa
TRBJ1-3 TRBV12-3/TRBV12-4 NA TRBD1 TGTGCCAGCAGTGCCGTAATGGGACAGCAAGCTTGGAACACCATATATTTT CASSAVMGQQAWNTIYF
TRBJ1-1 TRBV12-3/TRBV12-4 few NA TGTGCCAGCAGCATGGGGAGGACTGAAGCTTTCTTT CASSMGRTEAFF
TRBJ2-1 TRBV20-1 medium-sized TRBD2 TGCAGTGCTTCTGGACTAGCGGGGTACAATGAGCAGTTCTTC CSASGLAGYNEQFF
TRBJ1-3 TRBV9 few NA TGTGCCAGCAGCGTAGAGGTGGGAGGTGGAAACACCATATATTTT CASSVEVGGGNTIYF
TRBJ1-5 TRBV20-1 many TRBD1 TGCAGTGCTAGAGTTTCGGGACAGGGTGGCAATCAGCCCCAGCATTTT CSARVSGQGGNQPQHF
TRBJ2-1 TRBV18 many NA TGTGCCAGCTCACCCAAAAATGAGCAGTTCTTC CASSPKNEQFF
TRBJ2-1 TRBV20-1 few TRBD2 TGCAGTGCTAGAGATTGGGGCGGGAGGGCCTCCTACAATGAGCAGTTCTTC CSARDWGGRASYNEQFF
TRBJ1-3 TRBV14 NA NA TGTGCCAGCAGCCAATTACGGGACCGACCATCTGGAAACACCATATATTTT CASSQLRDRPSGNTIYF
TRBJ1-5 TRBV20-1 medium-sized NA TGCAGTGCTAGAGTGTGGGGGGAGAGCAATCAGCCCCAGCATTTT CSARVWGESNQPQHF
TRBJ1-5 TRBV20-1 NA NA TGCAGTGCTAGTGAAGGGTGGAATCAGCCCCAGCATTTT CSASEGWNQPQHF
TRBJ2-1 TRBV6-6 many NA TGTGCCAGCAGTTACTCCGCTGAGCAGTTCTTC CASSYSAEQFF
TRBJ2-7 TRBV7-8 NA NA TGCGCCAGCAGCTTTGGGGGCTCCTACGAGCAGTACTTC CASSFGGSYEQYF
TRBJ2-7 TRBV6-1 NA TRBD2 TGTGCCAGCAGTGAACCGGGACTAGCGGGGTCCTACAAGCAGTACTTC CASSEPGLAGSYKQYF
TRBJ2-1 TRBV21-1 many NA TGTGCCAGCAGCAAAAGGGTGCCGGGACTACCATGCTCCTACAATGAGCAGTTCTTC CASSKRVPGLPCSYNEQFF
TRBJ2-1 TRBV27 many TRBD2 TGTGCCAGCCTCAATCCGGGCGGGAGCCCCACTAATGAGCAGTTCTTC CASLNPGGSPTNEQFF
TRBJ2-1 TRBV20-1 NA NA TGCAGTGCTTACACTGACACTGAGCAGTTCTTC CSAYTDTEQFF
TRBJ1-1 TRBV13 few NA TGTGCCAGCAGCCCCAGACAGAGTGAAGAAGCTTTCTTT CASSPRQSEEAFF
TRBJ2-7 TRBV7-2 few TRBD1 TGTGCCAGCAGCAACCGGGACAGGGGCTACGAGCAGTACTTC CASSNRDRGYEQYF
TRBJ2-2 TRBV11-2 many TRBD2 TGTGCCAGCAGCTCAGCAGCGGGAACGAACACCGGGGAGCTGTTTTTT CASSSAAGTNTGELFF
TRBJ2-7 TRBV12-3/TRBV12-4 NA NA TGTGCCAGCAGTTTATTGGTCTACGAGCAGTACTTC CASSLLVYEQYF
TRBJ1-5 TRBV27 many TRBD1 TGTGCCAGCAGTTTAAGGCCAGGGGGTGTTGATCAGCCCCAGCATTTT CASSLRPGGVDQPQHF
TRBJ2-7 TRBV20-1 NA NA TGCAGTGCCCCCGCGGGGTCCAGCTCCTACGAGCAGTACTTC CSAPAGSSSYEQYF
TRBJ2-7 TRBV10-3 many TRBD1 TGTGCCATCAGTTTGGGGACAGGCCTTCCCTACGAGCAGTACTTC CAISLGTGLPYEQYF
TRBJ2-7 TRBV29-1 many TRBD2 TGCAGCGTCACCCTTGGGACTAGCGGGAGTTACGAGCAGTACTTC CSVTLGTSGSYEQYF
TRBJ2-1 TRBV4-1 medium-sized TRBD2 TGCGCCAGCAGCCAAGATGGCGGGACTAGCGTCATAATGGGGGGTGAGCAGTTCTTC CASSQDGGTSVIMGGEQFF
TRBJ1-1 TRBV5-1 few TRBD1 TGCGCCAGCAGATACAGGGGGCTGGGCACTGAAGCTTTCTTT CASRYRGLGTEAFF
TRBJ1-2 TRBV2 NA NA TGTGCCAGCAGTGAAATGGCTGGCTACACCTTC CASSEMAGYTF
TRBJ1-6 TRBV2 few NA TGTGCCAGCAGGGGCGGGTTGAATAATTCACCCCTCCACTTT CASRGGLNNSPLHF
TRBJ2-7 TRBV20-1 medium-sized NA TGCAGTGCTAGGATGGGAGGTCTAGCGTTCCTCTTGACCTACGAGCAGTACTTC CSARMGGLAFLLTYEQYF
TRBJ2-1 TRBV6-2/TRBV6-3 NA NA TGTGCCAGCAGTCCGGAAGAGGCGTCCTACAATGAGCAGTTCTTC CASSPEEASYNEQFF
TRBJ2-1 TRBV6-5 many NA TGTGCCAGCAGTTACGGTCCGCGGTACAATGAGCAGTTCTTC CASSYGPRYNEQFF